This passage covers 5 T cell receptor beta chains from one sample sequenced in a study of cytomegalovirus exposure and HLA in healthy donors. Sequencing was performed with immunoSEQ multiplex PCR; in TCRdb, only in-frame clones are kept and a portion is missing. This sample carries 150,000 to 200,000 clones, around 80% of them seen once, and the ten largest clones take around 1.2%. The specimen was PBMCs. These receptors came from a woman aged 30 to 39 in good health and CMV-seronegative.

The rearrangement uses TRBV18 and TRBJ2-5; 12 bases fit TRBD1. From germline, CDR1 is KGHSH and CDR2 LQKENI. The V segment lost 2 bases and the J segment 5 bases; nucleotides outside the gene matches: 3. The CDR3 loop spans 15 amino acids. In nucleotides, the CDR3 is TGTGCCAGCTCACCAAAGGGACAGGGGGCGGAGACCCAGTACTTC. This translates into CASSPKGQGAETQYF.

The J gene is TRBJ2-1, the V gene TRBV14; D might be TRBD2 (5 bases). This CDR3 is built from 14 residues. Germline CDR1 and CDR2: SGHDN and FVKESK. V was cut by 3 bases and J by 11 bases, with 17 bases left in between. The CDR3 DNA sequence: TGTGCCAGCAGCCAGGAAGGACTTCCCGCACAGCAGTTCTTC. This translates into CASSQEGLPAQQFF.

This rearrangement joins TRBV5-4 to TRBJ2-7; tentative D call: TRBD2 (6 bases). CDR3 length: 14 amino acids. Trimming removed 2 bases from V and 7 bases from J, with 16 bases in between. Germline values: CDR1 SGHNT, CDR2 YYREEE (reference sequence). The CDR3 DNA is TGTGCCAGCAGCTTCACGCGGGGTCCGGGGGAGCAGTACTTC. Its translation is CASSFTRGPGEQYF. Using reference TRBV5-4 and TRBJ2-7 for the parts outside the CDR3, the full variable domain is ETGVTQSPTHLIKTRGQQVTLRCSSQSGHNTVSWYQQALGQGPQFIFQYYREEENGRGNFPPRFSGLQFPNYSSELNVNALELDDSALYLCASSFTRGPGEQYFGPGTRLTVT.

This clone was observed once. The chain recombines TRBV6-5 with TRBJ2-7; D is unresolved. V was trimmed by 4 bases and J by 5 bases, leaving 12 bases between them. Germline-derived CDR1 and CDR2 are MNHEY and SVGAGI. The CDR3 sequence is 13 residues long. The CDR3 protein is CASSSEAYHEQYF. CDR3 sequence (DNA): TGTGCCAGCAGTTCCGAAGCCTACCACGAGCAGTACTTC.

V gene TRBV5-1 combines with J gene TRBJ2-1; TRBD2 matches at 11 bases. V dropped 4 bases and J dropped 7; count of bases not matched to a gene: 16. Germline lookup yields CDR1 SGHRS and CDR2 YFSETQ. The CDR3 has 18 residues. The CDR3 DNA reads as TGCGCCAGCAGCAGCACCCTTGTAGCGGGAGGGCCGAGAAATGAGCAGTTCTTC. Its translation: CASSSTLVAGGPRNEQFF.